The clone carrying this TCR beta chain was recorded at least ten times. The sample originates from a study of regulatory T cells in long-lasting Graves disease. CDR1 MNHEY and CDR2 SVGEGT come from the germline V gene. V gave up 0 bases and J gave up 9 bases, with 12 bases separating them. The CDR3 is made up of 14 amino acids. Time point of the sample: newly diagnosed GD, antithyroid drugs for less than 3 months. PBMC RNA was the source of the TCR library. TCR beta libraries were built with iRepertoire HTBI primers and Arm-PCR of CDR3 regions. In TCRdb, the multiplex PCR reads were re-called with MiXCR into one record per CDR3 protein. Of approximately 560,000 distinct CDR3 sequences in the sample, about 16% were seen once. The sample also formed part of further work on T cells in Graves' hyperthyroidism and ophthalmopathy. That paper states: First-round RT-PCR targeting the TCR CDR3 was performed with the HTBI primer set.

This material consisted of peripheral blood mononuclear cells (PBMCs), taken at new diagnosis, from a patient treated with antithyroid drugs. The clonotype originates from a man younger than 35 with Graves disease. This chain uses TRBV6-2 or TRBV6-3 with TRBJ2-1; weak D call: TRBD2 (7 bases). Written as DNA, the CDR3 is TGTGCCAGCAGTTACTCGGGGGGGGCCGGTGAGCAGTTCTTC. Encoded protein: CASSYSGGAGEQFF.